This TCR beta chain was sequenced during a study of neurological immune-mediated disorders. Study-level points and caveats: None of the CDR3 amino acid sequences of expanded clones were shared across subjects, and this suggested private repertoires in all groups. The study phylogenetically grouped the repertoires of 18 of 34 multiple sclerosis patients into one related-CDR3 cluster, a possible signature. For the multiple sclerosis repertoire cluster, an association with any clinical or MRI feature was absent.

From the 5' RACE reads, TCRdb called clonotypes with MiXCR, one entry per CDR3 protein. The data contain over 65,000 distinct CDR3 sequences, around 2.6% of them seen just once; the ten biggest clones take up about 1%. The CDR3 length is 17 residues. V was shortened by 4 bases and J by 7 bases, with 20 bases between the two germline ends. The V gene's germline CDR1 is LGHNA and CDR2 YSLEER. This clonotype was detected ten times or more. The antigen is undetermined. The sequence derives from a woman in her 30s with multiple sclerosis. The sample was PBMCs. The chain joins TRBV4-3 to TRBJ1-6; D ambiguous. Here the CDR3 reads CASSLRAGLIGNSPLHF. Written as DNA, the CDR3 is TGCGCCAGCAGCCTAAGGGCGGGCCTTATTGGGAATTCACCCCTCCACTTT.